This T cell receptor beta chain is from a study of T cells in women clearing cervical HPV infection. Study as a whole: Blood came at first lesion visit for cases, post-clearance for controls.

TCR beta CDR3 amplified by multiplex PCR from roughly 1,100 ng genomic DNA. Data came from immunoSEQ multiplex PCR; TCRdb stores just in-frame clones and leaves some out. The listing contains about 39,000 clones. On this clone itself: Its antigen remains unidentified. Sequencing ends 3 residues short of the CDR3 end; the germline J gene provides the rest.

General study points: Richness plus V gene abundances separated cases from controls with AUC roughly 0.85. Repertoire richness, not evenness, was significantly elevated in CIN3+ cases versus controls.

CDR3 size: 15 residues. V lost 4 bases, J lost 4 bases, and 17 bases lay in between. This sequence originates from a woman between 18 and 70 years old with a cervical HPV16 infection that either progressed to CIN3+ or cleared (not recorded which). The sequencing sample was made of blood buffy coat. J is TRBJ2-7 and V is TRBV12-3 or TRBV12-4; possibly TRBD1 for D (6 bases). Partial CDR3 DNA: TGTGCCAGCAGTTACCTCCGGGACACCTTTTACGAG. It yields the protein CASSYLRDTFYE. The full CDR3 is CASSYLRDTFYEQYF.